This TCR beta chain was sequenced in a study of tissue T cells after allogeneic stem cell transplantation. Study-wide results and limits: Tissue-detected TCR repertoire was only partly captured by blood and spleen T cells. Few T cell clones were shared across patients, but motif clusters showed tissue-specific shared signatures. Anatomically similar tissues had similar TCR repertoires within each patient.

Notes on this clone: The antigen remains unidentified. The gene names here belong to mouse.

TCRbeta CDR3 was sequenced at survey depth with template counts. Sequenced by immunoSEQ multiplex PCR; TCRdb stores in-frame clones only, minus some. The table shows about 50,000 clones, with roughly 75% occurring only once. The sequenced sample consisted of sorted cells pooled from one or two spleens. This TCR came from a pool of C57BL/6 mice in good health.

CDR3 protein: CASSFGQQDTQYF. The DNA read from the CDR3 is TGTGCCAGCAGCTTTGGACAACAAGACACCCAGTAC. V usage is TRBV3 and J usage is TRBJ2-5; the D gene is possibly TRBD1 (5 bases). The sequence runs out 1 residue before the end of the CDR3; the remainder is reconstructed from the germline J gene. Germline assignment: CDR1 SNHLY and CDR2 FYNGKV (reference sequence). This CDR3 is 13 amino acids long. V shed 3 bases and J shed 3 bases, with 7 bases lying between them.